The 3 T cell receptor beta chains presented below share a single source sample, sequenced in a study of CD8 T cells in ankylosing spondylitis. Points from the study as a whole: In ankylosing spondylitis blood, a motif of several highly homologous TCR beta variants appeared characteristic.

Antigens of these TCRs are unknown. A single record per CDR3 protein comes from TCRdb applying MiXCR to the 5' RACE reads. The sample holds more than 600,000 distinct CDR3 sequences, 19% seen once. The sample taken for sequencing was blood, either unsorted or a sorted T cell fraction (not recorded which). The receptors here all came from a male donor with ankylosing spondylitis.

This clonotype showed up just a few times. The chain employs TRBV12-5 and TRBJ1-2; 8 bases match TRBD1. CDR1 is LGHNT, CDR2 FRNRAP, per germline. The CDR3 has 15 residues. V gave up 1 base and J gave up 2 bases; unmatched junction bases: 3. In DNA, the CDR3 is TGTGCTAGTGGTTTGGCGGACAGGGTGAACTATGGCTACACCTTC. This codes for CASGLADRVNYGYTF.

The sample holds many counts of this clonotype. The gene calls are TRBV12-3 or TRBV12-4 and TRBJ2-7; TRBD2 might be the D (6 bases). V lost 0 bases to trimming and J lost 5 bases, with 11 bases between them. The length of the CDR3 is 14 residues. The CDR3 sequence: CASSLAAGIDEQYF. The CDR3 bases are TGTGCCAGCAGTTTAGCAGCGGGTATAGACGAGCAGTACTTC.

This clonotype has only a few counts. The chain carries TRBV6-5 and TRBJ1-2; the D gene is possibly TRBD1 (5 bases). The V gene lost 0 bases and the J gene lost 14 bases, with 13 bases spanning the gap. The length of the CDR3 is 12 residues. CDR1 is MNHEY and CDR2 is SVGAGI in the germline V gene. CDR3 nucleotides: TGTGCCAGCAGTTACTCCGGGGGTAGAGGAACCTTC. Amino acid sequence: CASSYSGGRGTF.